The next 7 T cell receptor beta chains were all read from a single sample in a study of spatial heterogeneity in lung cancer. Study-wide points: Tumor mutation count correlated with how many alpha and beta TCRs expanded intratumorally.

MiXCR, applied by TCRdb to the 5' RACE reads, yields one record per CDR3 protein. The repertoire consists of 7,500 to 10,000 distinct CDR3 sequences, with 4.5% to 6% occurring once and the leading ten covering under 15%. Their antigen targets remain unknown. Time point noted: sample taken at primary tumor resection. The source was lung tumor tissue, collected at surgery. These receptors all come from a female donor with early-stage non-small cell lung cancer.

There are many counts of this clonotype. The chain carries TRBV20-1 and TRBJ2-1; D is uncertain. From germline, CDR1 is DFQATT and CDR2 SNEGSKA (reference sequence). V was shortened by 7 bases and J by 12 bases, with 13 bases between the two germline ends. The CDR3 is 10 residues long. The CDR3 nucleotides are TGCAGTGTATGGGTTGACGGGCAGTTCTTC. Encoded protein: CSVWVDGQFF.

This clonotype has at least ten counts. DNA of the CDR3: TGTGCCAGCAGCCCAAAAGTGGCCGGGGAGCTGTTTTTT. It codes for CASSPKVAGELFF. This chain connects TRBV9 to TRBJ2-2; no clear D gene. V lost 4 bases and J lost 6, with 10 bases in between. The CDR3 has 13 amino acids. Germline V lookup: CDR1 SGDLS, CDR2 YYNGEE.

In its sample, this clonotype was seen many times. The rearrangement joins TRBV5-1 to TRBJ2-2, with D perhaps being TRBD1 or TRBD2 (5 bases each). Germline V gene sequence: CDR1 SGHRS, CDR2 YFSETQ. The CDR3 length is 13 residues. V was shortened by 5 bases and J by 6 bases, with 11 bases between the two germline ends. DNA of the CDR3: TGCGCCAGCAGGCCCAGGGAGTCCGGGGAGCTGTTTTTT. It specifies CASRPRESGELFF.

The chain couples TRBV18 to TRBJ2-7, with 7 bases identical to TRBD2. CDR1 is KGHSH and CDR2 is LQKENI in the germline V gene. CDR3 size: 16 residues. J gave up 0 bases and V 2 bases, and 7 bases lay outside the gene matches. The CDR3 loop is CASSPISGKSSYEQYF. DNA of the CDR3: TGTGCCAGCTCACCAATAAGCGGGAAGAGCTCCTACGAGCAGTACTTC. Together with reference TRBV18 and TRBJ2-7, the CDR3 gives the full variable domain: NAGVMQNPRHLVRRRGQEARLRCSPMKGHSHVYWYRQLPEEGLKFMVYLQKENIIDESGMPKERFSAEFPKEGPSILRIQQVVRGDSAAYFCASSPISGKSSYEQYFGPGTRLTVT.

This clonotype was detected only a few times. This CDR3 is CAIGATGETQYF. CDR3 in DNA: TGTGCCATTGGGGCAACGGGGGAGACCCAGTACTTC. This sequence joins TRBV6-6 and TRBJ2-5; D tentatively fits TRBD1 or TRBD2 (5 bases each). Looked up from germline, CDR1 is MNHNY and CDR2 is SVGAGI (reference sequence). V was pared by 10 bases and J by 5 bases, with 14 bases between. The CDR3 spans 12 residues.

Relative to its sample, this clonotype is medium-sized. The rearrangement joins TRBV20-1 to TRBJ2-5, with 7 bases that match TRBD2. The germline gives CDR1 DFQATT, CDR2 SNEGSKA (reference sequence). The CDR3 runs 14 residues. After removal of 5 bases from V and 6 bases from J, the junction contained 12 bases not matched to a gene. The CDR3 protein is CSAPQAGMRKTQYF. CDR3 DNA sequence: TGCAGTGCTCCACAAGCGGGAATGAGAAAGACCCAGTACTTC.

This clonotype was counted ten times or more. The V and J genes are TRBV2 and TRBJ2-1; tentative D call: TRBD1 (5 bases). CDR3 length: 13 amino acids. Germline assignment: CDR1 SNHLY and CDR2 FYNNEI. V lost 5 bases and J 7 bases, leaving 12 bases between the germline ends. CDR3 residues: CASSSDSFNEQFF. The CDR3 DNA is TGTGCCAGCAGTTCCGACAGTTTTAATGAGCAGTTCTTC.